The following is a T cell receptor beta chain sequence with its context. This clonotype was seen more than once but under ten times. Its antigen has not been determined. No much larger clone is present one base from it, and per-base qualities are unavailable. These data belong to a study of blood T cells in healthy people across ages (dated by TCRdb to the mid-2010s). General notes on the study: Template switching captured roughly one uniquely barcoded TCR beta cDNA molecule per two T cells in model experiments. The donors were split into four age groups: young (average around 16 years), middle-aged (more than 35), aged (roughly 68) and long-lived (over 75). To avoid experimental bias, donors of different ages were distributed randomly across sequencing lanes. To track age-related changes in TCR beta repertoire diversity, the study relied on deep sequencing normalized with unique cDNA molecular identifiers. For two donors (one aged 18 to 29 and one aged 80 or older), the study analyzed two additional independent replicas of 1 million unique cDNA reads from the same blood draw.

Donors were approximately 42 systemically healthy Caucasian individuals from Russia aged roughly 6 to 90 years. Ten milliliters of peripheral blood were drawn from each donor into EDTA-treated Vacutainer tubes. Ficoll-Paque density-gradient centrifugation was used to isolate PBMCs, with at least 6.5 million per sample. Total RNA was extracted from PBMCs with Trizol reagent, with at least 6 micrograms obtained per sample. The percentages of naive CD45RAhigh/CD27high T cells were determined by flow cytometry on a PBMC aliquot from every donor. On the study overall, not on this receptor specifically: The CMV infection status of donors was not known, potentially confounding age-related changes in expanded clonotypes. As age increased, observed TCR beta diversity per million T cells dropped in a roughly linear way, and a significant reduction was already evident by age 40. Observed TCR beta diversity correlated strongly with the percentage of naive T cells measured by flow cytometry. Since profiling was done on bulk unsorted PBMCs, naive and antigen-experienced compartments could not be conclusively compared. Compared with the aged group, the long-lived group had more naive CD4+ T cells, fewer expanded clones and increased TCR diversity, suggesting age selection. Estimates of total diversity from one million sequenced T cells were regarded as lower bounds and underestimates.

CDR1 and CDR2 were assigned from the germline V gene (reference sequence) as MNHNY and SVGAGI. The CDR3 goes from the cysteine to the phenylalanine over 14 residues. The only DNA kept is the CDR3, 42 bases in frame from the first base. V loses 4 bases of germline sequence and J loses 0 bases, and the interval between the two ends is 10 bases. The library came from 5' RACE. Sequencing was carried out with an Illumina HiSeq 2500. A second 7 to 11 cycle PCR used a sample-barcoded 5' primer and a J-beta primer mix. Each TCR beta cDNA molecule received a unique molecular identifier from a template-switch 5' adaptor carrying 12 random nucleotides. Each sample yielded at least 3 million CDR3-containing paired-end reads. All of the RNA was converted into first-strand cDNA using the Mint cDNA synthesis kit, with a TRBC-specific oligonucleotide serving as the primer. After uracil-DNA glycosylase treatment, a first 18-cycle PCR used universal primers M1SS and BC2_uni_R on all cDNA. As for how the authors treated the data: Normalization of each sample was performed by random selection of 1 million high-quality reads, each carrying a distinct molecular identifier. Instead of being binned into consensus sequences, reads that shared molecular identifiers were thrown out. MiTCR, with a Q25 quality threshold and the strictest error-elimination algorithm, was used for CDR3 identification, clonotype clustering and error correction. A nonparametric unseen species model with Euler transformation was used to estimate a lower bound on total TCR beta diversity. TCRdb itself trimmed the public reads at Q25 with fastp, ran MiXCR and retained productive beta chains. When rows share a CDR3 protein, they turn into one entry using the most common DNA and genes. It is TCRdb's table, rather than the study itself, that gives the V and J calls and clone size. The sample yields 630,000 or so distinct CDR3 sequences; about 30% were counted once. The ten largest make up roughly 14% of the sample.

The sample consisted of blood. This receptor was obtained from a woman over 75 in good health. This chain is built from TRBV6-6 and TRBJ2-7; the D gene cannot be resolved reliably. The CDR3 reads as follows: CASSSDGSSYEQYF. The bases read TGTGCCAGCAGTTCGGACGGTAGCTCCTACGAGCAGTACTTC.